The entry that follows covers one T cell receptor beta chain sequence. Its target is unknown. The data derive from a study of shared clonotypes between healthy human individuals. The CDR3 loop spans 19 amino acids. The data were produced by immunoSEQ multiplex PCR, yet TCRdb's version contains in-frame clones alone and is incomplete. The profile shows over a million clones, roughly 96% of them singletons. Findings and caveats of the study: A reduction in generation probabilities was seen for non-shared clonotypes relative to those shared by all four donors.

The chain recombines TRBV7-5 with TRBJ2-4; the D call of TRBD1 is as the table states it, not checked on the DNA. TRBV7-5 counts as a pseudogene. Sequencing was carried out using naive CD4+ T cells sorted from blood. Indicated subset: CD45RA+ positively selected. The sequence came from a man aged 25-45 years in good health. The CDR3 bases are TGTGCCAGAAGCTTAGCTACCTCGGGACAGGGGGCCTGCAAAAACATTCAGTACTTC. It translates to CARSLATSGQGACKNIQYF.